A selection of T cell receptor beta chains follows, all from one sample in a study of blood T cell repertoires in COVID-19. The data were produced by immunoSEQ multiplex PCR, yet TCRdb's version contains in-frame clones alone and is incomplete. The profile shows some 230,000 clones, 80% to 85% of them singletons. Sequencing used peripheral blood. The receptors were sampled from a woman older than 75 with COVID-19, enrolled during active disease. CDR3s include the opening cysteine and the closing phenylalanine or tryptophan.

TRBJ2-7,TRBV2,CASRRQGAGEQYF
TRBJ2-3,TRBV7-9,CASSLTSGLSTDTQYF
TRBJ1-2,TRBV27,CASSSHRDREYGYTF
TRBJ1-1,TRBV14,CASSQLGAVPGTEAFF
TRBJ1-2,TRBV2,CASSDGSGTGSGYTF
TRBJ2-3,TRBV19,CATLGGITDTQYF
TRBJ2-1,TRBV6-5,CASSRLAGNEQFF
TRBJ1-5,TRBV24-1,CATPAWTFTSQPQHF
TRBJ1-1,TRBV28,CASSPDRATEAFF
TRBJ1-4,TRBV28,CASSTTGVEEKLFF
TRBJ1-2,TRBV5-6,CASSSPRTGGYGYTF
TRBJ2-3,TRBV11-1,CASRDDKGGITDTQYF
TRBJ1-6,TRBV5-6,CASSRFGRLGEVPLHF
TRBJ2-7,TRBV7-8,CASSPLAGGQEQYF
TRBJ2-2,TRBV5-1,CASSLQSGHTGELFF
TRBJ2-2,TRBV19,CASSSGSGRAGTGELFF
TRBJ1-2,TRBV27,CASSSSGGGNGYTF
TRBJ2-3,TRBV5-1,CASSTGLAGGADTQYF
TRBJ1-1,TRBV7-7,CASIHDRPITEAFF
TRBJ2-2,TRBV11-3,CASSTGQGKKENTGELFF
TRBJ1-2,TRBV5-4,CASSLAAGRGTGYTF
TRBJ1-1,TRBV4-2,CASRGIYGEAFF
TRBJ2-3,TRBV27,CASSSNLLAVRTDTQYF
TRBJ2-3,TRBV15,CATSRGRAADTQYF
TRBJ2-7,TRBV18,CASSPSRGAAYEQYF
TRBJ1-2,TRBV14,CASSPNTGTGPLLDYGYTF
TRBJ2-2,TRBV19,CASSPLRNTGELFF
TRBJ2-7,TRBV12-3/TRBV12-4,CASSRDPSSGQYF
TRBJ2-2,TRBV21-1,CASSRGQGENGTGELFF
TRBJ1-1,TRBV5-1,CASSLARQLPNTEAFF
TRBJ2-1,TRBV7-2,CASSLGTGGPQGEQFF
TRBJ2-5,TRBV15,CATRETLTGIQETQYF
TRBJ1-5,TRBV19,CASSLVDNQPQHF
TRBJ2-7,TRBV7-8,CASSQGVGLEQYF
TRBJ1-2,TRBV27,CASSSIGGESGYTF
TRBJ1-2,TRBV6-6,CASSFRGTGVPGYTF
TRBJ1-5,TRBV29-1,CSVAPGTASNQPQHF